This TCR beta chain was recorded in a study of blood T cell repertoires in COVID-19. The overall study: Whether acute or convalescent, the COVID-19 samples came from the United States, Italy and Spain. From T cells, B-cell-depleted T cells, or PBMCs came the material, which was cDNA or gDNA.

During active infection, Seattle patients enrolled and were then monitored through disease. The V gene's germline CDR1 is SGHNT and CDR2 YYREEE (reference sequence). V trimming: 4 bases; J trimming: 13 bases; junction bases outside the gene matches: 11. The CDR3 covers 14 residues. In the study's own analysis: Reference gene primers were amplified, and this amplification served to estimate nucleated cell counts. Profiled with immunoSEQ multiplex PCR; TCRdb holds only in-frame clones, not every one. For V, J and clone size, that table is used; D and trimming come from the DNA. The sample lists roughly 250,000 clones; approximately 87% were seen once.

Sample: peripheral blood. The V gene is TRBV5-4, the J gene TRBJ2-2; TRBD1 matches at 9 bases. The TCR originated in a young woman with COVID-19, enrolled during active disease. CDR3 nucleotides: TGTGCCAGCAGCCACGGGACAGGGCAGCGTGCGCTGTTTTTT. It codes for CASSHGTGQRALFF.